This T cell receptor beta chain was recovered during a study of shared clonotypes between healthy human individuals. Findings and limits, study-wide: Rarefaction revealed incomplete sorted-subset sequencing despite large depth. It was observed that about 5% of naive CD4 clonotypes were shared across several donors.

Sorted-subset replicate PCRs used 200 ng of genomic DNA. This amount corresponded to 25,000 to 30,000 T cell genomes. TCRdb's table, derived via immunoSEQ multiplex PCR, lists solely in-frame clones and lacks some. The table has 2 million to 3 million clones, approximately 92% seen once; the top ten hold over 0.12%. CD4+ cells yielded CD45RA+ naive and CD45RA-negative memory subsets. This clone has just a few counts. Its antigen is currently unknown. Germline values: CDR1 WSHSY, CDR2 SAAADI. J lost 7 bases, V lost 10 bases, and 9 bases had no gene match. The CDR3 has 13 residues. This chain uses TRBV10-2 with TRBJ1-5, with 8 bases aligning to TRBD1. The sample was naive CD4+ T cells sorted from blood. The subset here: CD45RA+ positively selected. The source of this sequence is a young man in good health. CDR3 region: CATGTGGVQPQHF. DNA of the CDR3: TGCGCCACAGGGACAGGCGGAGTACAGCCCCAGCATTTT.